Listed below are T cell receptor beta chains from one sample, sequenced in a study of cytomegalovirus exposure and HLA in healthy donors. Profiled with immunoSEQ multiplex PCR; TCRdb holds only in-frame clones, not every one. The sample has about 160,000 clones; just under 80% are singletons. Material for sequencing was PBMCs. These receptors all come from a man aged 30 to 39 in good health and CMV-seronegative. CDR3s include the opening cysteine and the closing phenylalanine or tryptophan. Fields, in order: CDR3 protein, CDR3 DNA, J gene, V gene, clone size, D gene. D genes are given only for firm matches. Clone size is shown for a subset of rows, as once, few, many or a class of expanded clone.

CASSGRKLIYNEQFF	TGTGCCAGCAGTGGGAGAAAACTAATCTACAATGAGCAGTTCTTC	TRBJ2-1	TRBV25-1	NA	NA
CASSITLPQTQYF	TGTGCCAGTAGTATAACCCTACCCCAGACCCAGTACTTC	TRBJ2-5	TRBV19	NA	NA
CASSFNTGHTEAFF	TGTGCCAGCAGTTTCAATACAGGGCATACTGAAGCTTTCTTT	TRBJ1-1	TRBV28	NA	NA
CASSQDLLAGSYEQYF	TGCGCCAGCAGCCAAGATTTACTAGCGGGCTCCTACGAGCAGTACTTC	TRBJ2-7	TRBV4-3	NA	TRBD2
CASSLRDRGYEKLFF	TGTGCCAGTAGTCTGCGGGACAGGGGTTATGAAAAACTGTTTTTT	TRBJ1-4	TRBV19	NA	TRBD1
CASSLGGSGANVLTF	TGTGCCAGCAGCTTAGGGGGCTCTGGGGCCAACGTCCTGACTTTC	TRBJ2-6	TRBV5-4	NA	NA
CASSRENTEAFF	TGTGCCAGCAGCCGGGAAAACACTGAAGCTTTCTTT	TRBJ1-1	TRBV11-2	NA	NA
CASTSGGARETQYF	TGTGCCTCAACCTCGGGGGGCGCACGGGAGACCCAGTACTTC	TRBJ2-5	TRBV6-5	NA	NA
CASSIDLGRSNQPQHF	TGTGCCAGTAGTATCGATCTGGGCAGAAGCAATCAGCCCCAGCATTTT	TRBJ1-5	TRBV19	NA	NA
CAISKGQGNTEAFF	TGTGCCATCAGTAAAGGACAGGGGAACACTGAAGCTTTCTTT	TRBJ1-1	TRBV10-3	NA	TRBD1
CASDQRGTGGGEQYF	TGTGCCAGCGACCAAAGGGGGACAGGGGGCGGGGAGCAGTACTTC	TRBJ2-7	TRBV2	NA	TRBD1
CASSFTSASTDTQYF	TGTGCCAGCAGCTTTACTAGCGCCAGCACAGATACGCAGTATTTT	TRBJ2-3	TRBV7-3	NA	TRBD2
CASSYAGQGAHEQYF	TGCGCCAGCAGCTACGCGGGACAGGGTGCCCACGAGCAGTACTTC	TRBJ2-7	TRBV5-1	NA	TRBD1
CASSSRLAGVETQYF	TGTGCCAGCAGCTCTCGACTAGCGGGGGTAGAGACCCAGTACTTC	TRBJ2-5	TRBV5-4	NA	TRBD2
CASSVADRTYEQYF	TGTGCCAGCAGCGTTGCTGACAGGACCTACGAGCAGTACTTC	TRBJ2-7	TRBV9	NA	NA
CASNPFRGLGELFF	TGTGCCAGCAACCCCTTTAGAGGGCTCGGGGAGCTGTTTTTT	TRBJ2-2	TRBV27	NA	NA
CASYSSTDTQYF	TGTGCCAGTTATTCTAGCACAGATACGCAGTATTTT	TRBJ2-3	TRBV19	NA	NA
CASSPPSYNEQFF	TGTGCCAGCAGTCCCCCCAGTTACAATGAGCAGTTCTTC	TRBJ2-1	TRBV28	NA	NA
CATSRGTGQSQPQHF	TGTGCCACCAGCAGGGGGACAGGGCAGAGTCAGCCCCAGCATTTT	TRBJ1-5	TRBV15	NA	TRBD1
CASSPPQGPGNTIYF	TGTGCCAGCTCACCACCTCAGGGGCCCGGAAACACCATATATTTT	TRBJ1-3	TRBV18	NA	NA
CASSLTSARGGTDTQYF	TGTGCCAGCAGCTTAACTTCGGCCCGGGGAGGTACAGATACGCAGTATTTT	TRBJ2-3	TRBV7-3	NA	NA
CASRLTGRASNPPQHF	TGTGCAAGTCGCTTAACAGGGAGGGCGAGCAATCCGCCCCAGCATTTT	TRBJ1-5	TRBV12-2	NA	NA
CASSSGGGNQPQHF	TGTGCCAGCAGTTCGGGGGGAGGCAATCAGCCCCAGCATTTT	TRBJ1-5	TRBV28	few	NA
CAWSDPLAGGTFSYEQYF	TGTGCCTGGAGTGACCCCCTAGCGGGGGGAACCTTCTCCTACGAGCAGTACTTC	TRBJ2-7	TRBV30	few	TRBD2
CASSGTLNNEQFF	TGTGCCAGCAGCGGGACTCTAAACAATGAGCAGTTCTTC	TRBJ2-1	TRBV9	NA	NA
CASSQPEETQYF	TGTGCCAGCAGCCAACCCGAAGAGACCCAGTACTTC	TRBJ2-5	TRBV4-2	NA	NA
CASISRSGSYDTQYF	TGTGCCAGCATCAGTCGTAGCGGGAGTTACGATACGCAGTATTTT	TRBJ2-3	TRBV2	NA	TRBD2
CASSLTTGNYGYTF	TGTGCCAGCAGTTTAACGACAGGGAACTATGGCTACACCTTC	TRBJ1-2	TRBV6-6	NA	TRBD1
CASSPPAGREKLFF	TGTGCCAGCAGCCCCCCGGCGGGGAGAGAGAAACTGTTTTTT	TRBJ1-4	TRBV25-1	NA	NA
CASSTGTEVSGQYF	TGTGCCAGCAGCACAGGGACGGAGGTCAGCGGTCAGTACTTC	TRBJ2-5	TRBV5-8	NA	NA
CASSIIRDGSTYEQYF	TGTGCCAGTAGTATTATCAGGGACGGGAGTACCTACGAGCAGTACTTC	TRBJ2-7	TRBV19	NA	NA
CASSIGTGPEKLFF	TGTGCCAGTAGTATTGGGACAGGACCCGAAAAACTGTTTTTT	TRBJ1-4	TRBV19	few	TRBD1
CASDRGNQETQYF	TGTGCCAGCGACAGGGGGAACCAAGAGACCCAGTACTTC	TRBJ2-5	TRBV2	NA	TRBD1
CASSPGQMNTEAFF	TGTGCCAGCAGCCCTGGACAGATGAACACTGAAGCTTTCTTT	TRBJ1-1	TRBV28	once	NA
CASSDAGANTGELFF	TGCGCCAGCAGTGACGCAGGGGCGAACACCGGGGAGCTGTTTTTT	TRBJ2-2	TRBV10-2	NA	NA
CASSRASGPGELFF	TGCGCCAGCAGTAGAGCCTCAGGGCCCGGGGAGCTGTTTTTT	TRBJ2-2	TRBV5-1	NA	NA
CASSPQDGDYGYTF	TGCGCCAGCAGCCCACAAGACGGAGACTATGGCTACACCTTC	TRBJ1-2	TRBV5-1	NA	NA
CASRSRGQMNTEAFF	TGTGCCAGCAGATCAAGGGGACAGATGAACACTGAAGCTTTCTTT	TRBJ1-1	TRBV28	NA	TRBD1
CASSIERGSYNEQFF	TGTGCCAGTAGTATAGAAAGGGGCTCCTACAATGAGCAGTTCTTC	TRBJ2-1	TRBV19	NA	NA
CAWSPREGDPPLHF	TGTGCCTGGAGTCCCAGGGAAGGAGATCCACCCCTCCACTTT	TRBJ1-6	TRBV30	NA	NA
CASGVAGQGLGTQYF	TGTGCCAGCGGCGTAGCTGGCCAGGGGCTAGGGACGCAGTATTTT	TRBJ2-3	TRBV9	once	NA
CASSLSRQGYTGELFF	TGTGCCAGCAGTCTGTCTAGGCAGGGGTACACCGGGGAGCTGTTTTTT	TRBJ2-2	TRBV4-2	NA	NA
CASSFGQGNSPLHF	TGTGCCAGCAGCTTCGGACAGGGGAATTCACCCCTCCACTTT	TRBJ1-6	TRBV7-3	NA	TRBD1
CASSEGQGDISYEQYF	TGTGCCAGCAGTGAAGGACAGGGGGATATCTCCTACGAGCAGTACTTC	TRBJ2-7	TRBV2	NA	TRBD1